This T cell receptor beta chain was sequenced in a study of blood T cell repertoires in COVID-19. Study in general: Sites in the United States, Italy and Spain provided acute and convalescent COVID-19 samples. PBMCs, B-cell-depleted T cells, or T cells were the source of the cDNA or gDNA that made up the material.

This CDR3 comprises 16 residues. The J segment lost 1 base and the V segment lost 6 bases, leaving 5 bases of the junction unmatched. CDR1 and CDR2 (germline): SQVTM, ANQGSEA. Authors' methods: Reference gene primer amplification gave estimated nucleated cell counts. Produced via immunoSEQ multiplex PCR; TCRdb's table is partial and in-frame only. The V and J calls and the clone size are those of that table, but D and trimming were determined from the DNA. This table holds around 250,000 clones, about 82% found once. This clone was observed a handful of times. Sequencing was done on a sample of peripheral blood. The source is an elderly man with acute or convalescent COVID-19. The chain joins TRBV29-1 to TRBJ2-2, with TRBD2 matching 13 bases. The CDR3 sequence is CSVRTSGSWNTGELFF. DNA for the CDR3: TGCAGCGTGAGGACTAGCGGGAGTTGGAACACCGGGGAGCTGTTTTTT.